The 11 T cell receptor beta chains in this list originate from one sample, sequenced in a study of CD8+CD57+ T cells in acquired aplastic anemia (dated by TCRdb to the late 2010s). The sample was run on an Illumina HiSeq 2000. Genomic DNA served as template for TCR beta VDJ combination and CDR3 sequence profiling. TCRdb redid the processing of the public reads, applying fastp at Q25 and MiXCR, and retained in-frame beta chains. Each entry merges the rows of one CDR3 protein and shows their most common DNA and genes. The sample table shows about 420,000 distinct CDR3 sequences, and about two thirds are seen once. 3.5% to 4.5% of the sample goes to the ten largest clones. Sequences were obtained from sorted CD4+, CD8+, or CD8+CD57+ T cells (not recorded which) from PBMCs. These receptors were obtained from a human donor in good health, serving as a control.

The chain combines TRBV14 with TRBJ1-6; 7 bases match TRBD1. From germline, CDR1 is SGHDN and CDR2 FVKESK. After removal of 4 bases from V and 13 bases from J, the junction contained 16 bases not matched to a gene. The CDR3 loop spans 16 amino acids. The CDR3 region is CASSREGAANSPPLHF. The DNA of the CDR3 is TGTGCCAGCAGCCGAGAGGGGGCGGCGAATTCACCCCCCCTCCACTTT.

In regard to this clonotype: The CDR3 end shows no conserved phenylalanine or tryptophan, and so a read error is likely. Because the CDR3's place on the DNA is in doubt, the DNA is left out and the CDR3 is given as listed by TCRdb. The gene calls are TRBV24-1 and TRBJ1-2. Including both end residues, the CDR3 is 13 amino acids long. Germline CDR1 is KGHDR and CDR2 is SFDVKD. The chain's CDR3 is CASSDRRSGGDPS.

This clonotype was picked up many times. The chain couples TRBV20-1 to TRBJ1-1; D is ambiguous. Germline CDR1 reads DFQATT; CDR2 reads SNEGSKA (reference sequence). The CDR3 sequence is 11 residues long. Trimming cost V 2 bases and J 6 bases, with 7 bases left between them. The CDR3 coding sequence is TGCAGTGCTAGATGGTACGCTGAAGCTTTCTTT. It specifies CSARWYAEAFF.

J is TRBJ1-3 and V is TRBV20-1; D unresolved. The CDR3 length is 13 residues. V lost 7 bases and J lost 11, with 21 bases in between. Germline V gene sequence: CDR1 DFQATT, CDR2 SNEGSKA (reference sequence). Here the CDR3 reads CSVLRMNTEAIYF. The DNA for the CDR3 is TGCAGTGTTTTAAGAATGAACACTGAAGCCATATATTTT.

This clonotype was seen ten or more times. The rearrangement joins TRBV11-2 to TRBJ1-6; D is perhaps TRBD1 (6 bases). Germline V CDR1 and CDR2: SGHAT, FQNNGV. Between the trimmed V and J ends, which lost 1 base and 9 bases, there was a span of 13 bases. This CDR3 contains 15 residues. The CDR3 loop is CASSLVEYRVSPLHF. In DNA, the CDR3 is TGTGCCAGCAGCTTAGTAGAGTACAGGGTTTCACCCCTCCACTTT.

In its sample, this clonotype was seen a few times. The rearrangement joins TRBV11-1 to TRBJ2-7; D ambiguous. Trimming pared 5 bases from V and 3 bases from J, leaving 5 bases between. Germline lookup yields CDR1 SGHAT and CDR2 FQDESV (reference sequence). CDR3 length: 11 residues. The CDR3 spells CASSRNYEQYF. CDR3 nucleotides: TGTGCCAGCAGCCGTAACTACGAGCAGTACTTC.

The V call is TRBV19, the J call TRBJ1-1; the match to TRBD1 covers 11 bases. The CDR3 is made up of 14 amino acids. Germline V CDR1 and CDR2: LNHDA, SQIVND (reference sequence). The V and J ends lost 6 bases and 5 bases, in that order; junction bases with no gene match: 5. The CDR3 loop reads CASSQDRGLTEAFF. The CDR3 nucleotides are TGTGCCAGTAGCCAGGACAGGGGGCTAACTGAAGCTTTCTTT.

For this clonotype: One end of the junction fails to match germline, which may point to a read error. V gene TRBV5-1 combines with J gene TRBJ2-2; possibly TRBD1 for D (5 bases). The CDR3 has 13 residues. Germline V lookup: CDR1 SGHRS, CDR2 YFSETQ. CDR3 sequence (DNA): TGTGCCAGCAACCTTCAGGGCGTCGGGGAGCTGTTTTTT. It translates to CASNLQGVGELFF.

In its sample, this clonotype was seen many times. This chain links TRBV6-5 with TRBJ2-1; 10 nucleotides match TRBD2. The V gene end was trimmed by 6 bases and the J gene end by 1 base; junction bases not matched to a gene: 3. CDR1 MNHEY and CDR2 SVGAGI come from the germline V gene. CDR3 length equals 15 residues. The CDR3 sequence is CASRRTSGSYNEQFF. In DNA form, the CDR3 reads TGTGCCAGCAGGAGGACTAGCGGATCCTACAATGAGCAGTTCTTC.

This clonotype came up many times. CDR3 DNA: TGCAGTGCGCCGGGGGGGGGGGAGGACTATGGCTACACCTTC. It yields the protein CSAPGGGEDYGYTF. This chain connects TRBV20-1 to TRBJ1-2, with D perhaps matching TRBD1 (5 bases). The V end was cut by 6 bases, the J end by 3 bases, with 17 bases between. In germline, CDR1 is DFQATT, CDR2 SNEGSKA (reference sequence). This CDR3 comprises 14 residues.

Note on this clonotype: A read error may account for a junction end that differs from germline. The chain employs TRBV2 and TRBJ2-3, with 11 bases aligning to TRBD2. The CDR3 totals 15 residues. The germline CDR1 and CDR2 sequences are SNHLY and FYNNEI. In nucleotides, the CDR3 is TGTGCCAGCAGCGGACTAGCGGGTATCACCGGTACGCAGTTTTTT. This translates into CASSGLAGITGTQFF.